Presented here are 16 T cell receptor beta chains from one specimen sequenced in a study of T cells after yellow fever vaccination. TCRdb passed the 5' RACE reads through MiXCR, listing each CDR3 protein once. Of some 600,000 distinct CDR3 sequences detected, over 9% appear once; the ten largest clones hold 14% to 15%. Sequencing was performed on PBMCs, taken on the day of the yellow fever booster vaccination. The receptors originated from a man aged 30 to 45 who received the YFV17D yellow fever vaccine.

The chain is built from TRBV7-2 and TRBJ1-4; D gene ambiguous. CDR1 and CDR2 (germline): SGHTA, FQGNSA. Trimming left V 1 base short and J 7 bases short, with 10 bases between. The CDR3 contains 14 residues. CDR3 amino acids: CASSLDRMGEKLFF. CDR3 nucleotide sequence: TGTGCCAGCAGCTTAGATAGGATGGGTGAAAAACTGTTTTTT.

This clonotype has only a few counts. The J gene is TRBJ2-7, the V gene TRBV7-8; D is ambiguous. Germline V gives CDR1 SGHVS, CDR2 FQNEAQ. There are 17 residues in the CDR3. Trimming pared 3 bases from V and 6 bases from J, leaving 24 bases between. The DNA for the CDR3 is TGTGCCAGCAGCTTTCAGGCAGAGGAACTAACGGACCGCGAGCAGTACTTC. Translation: CASSFQAEELTDREQYF.

Written as DNA, the CDR3 is TGTGCCAGCAGCCCAGTTCTCCTGGGGACCCAGTACTTC. Encoded protein: CASSPVLLGTQYF. This rearrangement joins TRBV7-9 to TRBJ2-5; unclear D gene. This CDR3 is 13 amino acids long. Between the trimmed V and J ends, which lost 5 bases and 7 bases, there was a span of 14 bases. Germline CDR1 SEHNR, CDR2 FQNEAQ (reference sequence).

This clonotype occurred a few times. The CDR3 DNA sequence: TGTGCCAGCAGAGCCTGGAACACTAACAATGAGCAGTTCTTC. This translates into CASRAWNTNNEQFF. The chain recombines TRBV19 with TRBJ2-1; no clear D gene. This CDR3 is built from 14 residues. CDR1 is LNHDA and CDR2 is SQIVND in the germline V gene (reference sequence). Trimming took off 9 bases at V and 5 bases at J, with 17 bases between the two ends.

CDR3 sequence (DNA): TGTGCCAGCAGCTTCAGGGGGCTAGACTATGGCTACACCTTC. Translation gives CASSFRGLDYGYTF. The chain joins TRBV7-9 to TRBJ1-2, with TRBD1 matching over 8 bases. Germline trimming cut 3 bases from V and 3 bases from J; bases unmatched to any gene: 3. CDR3 size: 14 residues. Per germline, CDR1 SEHNR and CDR2 FQNEAQ (reference sequence).

V is TRBV4-3 and J is TRBJ2-3; D is perhaps TRBD2 (6 bases). The length of the CDR3 is 14 residues. The ends were cut back, 1 base at V and 6 bases at J, with 11 bases in the middle. Germline values: CDR1 LGHNA, CDR2 YSLEER. CDR3 in DNA: TGCGCCAGCAGCCAAGCAACTAGCCGCGATACGCAGTATTTT. It is translated as CASSQATSRDTQYF.

The chain employs TRBV7-2 and TRBJ2-5; weak D call: TRBD2 (6 bases). The length of the CDR3 is 14 residues. Trimming pared 2 bases from V and 3 bases from J, leaving 10 bases between. Per germline, CDR1 SGHTA and CDR2 FQGNSA. The CDR3 DNA sequence: TGTGCCAGCAGCTTAATGGGACTTAAAGAGACCCAGTACTTC. It codes for CASSLMGLKETQYF.

The chain carries TRBV5-1 and TRBJ1-2; TRBD1 is a possible D gene (6 bases). The germline V gene has CDR1 SGHRS and CDR2 YFSETQ. CDR3 length: 15 residues. V shed 4 bases and J shed 3 bases, with 16 bases lying between them. The CDR3 DNA follows: TGCGCCAGCAGCATGACAGGTCAACCTGACTATGGCTACACCTTC. It codes for CASSMTGQPDYGYTF.

This rearrangement joins TRBV3-1 to TRBJ2-7; D uncertain. This CDR3 contains 13 residues. Germline lookup yields CDR1 LGHDT and CDR2 YNNKEL (reference sequence). The germline V and J ends were trimmed by 5 bases and 0 bases, with 8 bases remaining between them. The DNA of the CDR3 is TGTGCCAGCAGCAACCTGTACTCCTACGAGCAGTACTTC. Translated: CASSNLYSYEQYF.

This clonotype occurred a few times. The rearrangement joins TRBV24-1 to TRBJ2-1; the match to TRBD2 covers 13 bases. Germline V lookup: CDR1 KGHDR, CDR2 SFDVKD. The V and J ends lost 4 bases and 8 bases, in that order; junction bases with no gene match: 7. The length of the CDR3 is 16 residues. CDR3 region: CATSETGLAGVYEQFF. CDR3 nucleotide sequence: TGTGCCACCAGTGAAACCGGACTAGCGGGAGTATATGAGCAGTTCTTC.

This chain links TRBV11-2 with TRBJ2-7; TRBD1 matches at 7 bases. CDR3 size: 15 residues. Germline trimming cut 4 bases from V and 5 bases from J; bases unmatched to any gene: 11. Germline CDR1 and CDR2: SGHAT and FQNNGV. The CDR3 reads CASSSVARGYHEQYF. CDR3 DNA: TGTGCCAGCAGCTCCGTGGCCAGGGGGTACCACGAGCAGTACTTC.

This clonotype has a count of ten or more. V is TRBV3-1 and J is TRBJ2-1; 10 bases line up with TRBD2. The length of the CDR3 is 16 residues. CDR1 and CDR2 from the germline V gene are LGHDT and YNNKEL (reference sequence). V lost 0 bases, J lost 6 bases, and 5 bases stayed unmatched. Here the CDR3 reads CASSQDPASGSNEQFF. The DNA for the CDR3 is TGTGCCAGCAGCCAAGATCCGGCTAGCGGGAGCAATGAGCAGTTCTTC.

The chain recombines TRBV5-4 with TRBJ2-7, with D perhaps matching TRBD2 (6 bases). Per germline, CDR1 SGHNT and CDR2 YYREEE (reference sequence). This CDR3 region has 14 residues. V lost 3 bases to trimming and J lost 5 bases, with 15 bases between them. The CDR3 bases are TGTGCCAGCAGCTGGGGGGAAAGGATAGACGAGCAGTACTTC. This encodes CASSWGERIDEQYF.

V gene TRBV7-9 combines with J gene TRBJ2-3, with a tentative D call TRBD1 (5 bases). The CDR3 is 12 amino acids. V lost 10 bases, J lost 5 bases, and 13 bases lay in between. CDR1 and CDR2 from the germline V gene are SEHNR and FQNEAQ (reference sequence). The CDR3 here is CATSLRGDTQYF. CDR3 in DNA: TGTGCCACCTCCTTAAGGGGAGATACGCAGTATTTT.

This clonotype was detected only a few times. The chain links TRBV2 to TRBJ2-1, with 13 bases that match TRBD2. With 4 bases clipped from V and 4 bases from J, the junction kept 4 bases outside the gene matches. This CDR3 has 16 residues. Per germline, CDR1 SNHLY and CDR2 FYNNEI. The CDR3 here is CASSAGTSGIYNEQFF. The CDR3 nucleotides are TGTGCCAGCAGTGCCGGGACTAGCGGGATTTACAATGAGCAGTTCTTC.

V usage is TRBV12-3 or TRBV12-4 and J usage is TRBJ2-1, with 7 bases lining up with TRBD2. The CDR3 runs to 15 residues. The J segment lost 3 bases and the V segment lost 6 bases, leaving 8 bases of the junction unmatched. The CDR3 protein is CASRARREGYNEQFF. The CDR3 region has the DNA TGTGCCAGCAGGGCGCGGAGGGAGGGCTACAATGAGCAGTTCTTC.